This entry lists 28 T cell receptor beta chains sequenced from one sample in a study of T cells in Graves' hyperthyroidism and ophthalmopathy. TCR beta CDR3 regions were amplified from RNA transcripts. The HTBI primer set served for first-round RT-PCR of the TCR CDR3. MiXCR, applied by TCRdb to the multiplex PCR reads, yields one record per CDR3 protein. The data show around 600,000 distinct CDR3 sequences, 45% seen once. Sequencing was carried out using peripheral blood or thyroid tissue (not recorded which). These receptors were obtained from an adult man with Graves' disease, either hyperthyroidism or ophthalmopathy (not recorded which).

Notes on this clonotype: Just one base apart from a much larger clone, this may be a read error. This chain connects TRBV2 to TRBJ1-5, with D hard to call. Germline CDR1 and CDR2: SNHLY and FYNNEI. The V gene lost 3 bases and the J gene lost 0 bases, with 9 bases spanning the gap. This CDR3 has 15 residues. The CDR3 is CASSDGVYSNQPQHF. The CDR3 nucleotides read TGTGCCAGCAGTGATGGGGTTTATAGCAATCAGCCCCAGCATTTT. The variable domain in full, with the rest retrieved from reference TRBV2 and TRBJ1-5, is EPEVTQTPSHQVTQMGQEVILRCVPISNHLYFYWYRQILGQKVEFLVSFYNNEISEKSEIFDDQFSVERPDGSNFTLKIRSTKLEDSAMYFCASSDGVYSNQPQHFGDGTRLSIL.

Concerning this clonotype itself: Just one base apart from a much larger clone, this may be a read error. V gene TRBV29-1 combines with J gene TRBJ2-2, with TRBD2 as a possible D gene (5 bases). The CDR3 covers 11 residues. Germline V CDR1 and CDR2: SQVTM, ANQGSEA. The CDR3 region has the DNA TGCAGCGTAACGAACACCGGGGAGCTGCTTTTT. Translated, it gives CSVTNTGELLF.

The V and J genes are TRBV6-5 and TRBJ2-7; 8 nucleotides align to TRBD1. V shed 0 bases, J shed 2 bases, and the junction held 0 bases outside the gene matches. The CDR3 is 14 residues long. CDR1 MNHEY and CDR2 SVGAGI come from the germline V gene. The CDR3 protein is CASSYSDRAYEQYF. The CDR3 DNA reads TGTGCCAGCAGTTACTCGGACAGGGCCTACGAGCAGTACTTC.

The gene calls are TRBV19 and TRBJ1-1; 8 nucleotides agree with TRBD1. The CDR3 totals 15 residues. Germline CDR1 LNHDA, CDR2 SQIVND (reference sequence). Losses at the gene ends were 6 bases for V and 6 bases for J; bases not matched to a gene: 12. DNA for the CDR3: TGTGCCAGTAGCTCGACCGGACAGGGCTACGCTGAAGCTTTCTTT. It yields the protein CASSSTGQGYAEAFF.

CDR3 region: CSVNKDSYEQYF. DNA for the CDR3: TGCAGCGTCAATAAAGACTCCTACGAGCAGTACTTC. The chain uses TRBV29-1 and TRBJ2-7; D remains unclear. There are 12 residues in the CDR3. The germline CDR1 and CDR2 sequences are SQVTM and ANQGSEA. The germline V and J ends were trimmed by 6 bases and 0 bases, with 9 bases remaining between them.

The rearrangement joins TRBV12-3 or TRBV12-4 to TRBJ1-4; 8 bases map to TRBD1. The CDR3 is made up of 16 amino acids. V shed 6 bases and J 3 bases; nucleotides not matched to a gene: 9. Here the CDR3 reads CASRSTGARANEKLFF. In DNA form, the CDR3 reads TGTGCCAGCAGGTCGACAGGGGCAAGGGCTAATGAAAAACTGTTTTTT.

The chain employs TRBV20-1 and TRBJ1-6, with a tentative D call TRBD1 (5 bases). This CDR3 comprises 14 residues. Germline V gives CDR1 DFQATT, CDR2 SNEGSKA (reference sequence). V gave up 1 base and J gave up 6 bases, with 10 bases separating them. For the CDR3, the DNA is TGCAGTGCTAGAGGACAGATAGCTAATTCACCCCTCCACTTT. This sequence encodes CSARGQIANSPLHF.

On this clonotype itself: Mismatch with germline at one junction end may stem from a read error. V usage is TRBV11-2 and J usage is TRBJ2-5, with unresolved D. The CDR3 runs 14 residues. Germline CDR1 and CDR2: SGHAT and FQNNGV. CDR3 coding DNA: TGTGCCAGCAGCTTAGATAAGGGCCAGACGACCGAGTACTTC. Translating gives CASSLDKGQTTEYF.

This clonotype came up a few times. The rearrangement joins TRBV12-3 or TRBV12-4 to TRBJ2-7, with unresolved D. This CDR3 contains 14 residues. The germline V and J ends were trimmed by 6 bases and 0 bases, with 12 bases remaining between them. CDR3 DNA: TGTGCCAGCAGGCTCCAAGGGTCCTCCTACGAGCAGTACTTC. Translating it yields CASRLQGSSYEQYF.

The chain uses TRBV24-1 and TRBJ1-6; D not resolved. The V gene's germline CDR1 is KGHDR and CDR2 SFDVKD. The CDR3 contains 10 residues. Trimming pared 12 bases from V and 14 bases from J, leaving 13 bases between. The CDR3 region has the DNA TGTGCCTCCTCGCGTTCGGCCCTCCACTTT. Protein sequence: CASSRSALHF.

This chain connects TRBV5-1 to TRBJ2-7; 7 nucleotides match TRBD2. V lost 4 bases and J lost 3; bases outside the gene matches: 1. Germline values: CDR1 SGHRS, CDR2 YFSETQ. The CDR3 contains 12 residues. CDR3: CASSGDYYEQYF. CDR3 sequence (DNA): TGCGCCAGCAGCGGGGACTACTACGAGCAGTACTTC.

This sequence joins TRBV6-1 and TRBJ1-5; D perhaps matches TRBD1 (6 bases). The ends were cut back, 6 bases at V and 6 bases at J, with 21 bases in the middle. CDR1 is MNHNS and CDR2 is SASEGT in the germline V gene. The CDR3 runs 16 residues. The CDR3 reads CASSLLGGAGGQPQHF. The CDR3, as DNA: TGTGCCAGCAGCCTCCTAGGGGGGGCAGGTGGTCAGCCCCAGCATTTT.

The J gene is TRBJ1-5, the V gene TRBV6-5, with 7 bases lining up with TRBD1. The CDR3 consists of 13 residues. Germline V gene sequence: CDR1 MNHEY, CDR2 SVGAGI. V shed 10 bases and J 5 bases; nucleotides not matched to a gene: 8. The CDR3 bases are TGTGCCACAACGGTCAGGGGGGATCAGCCCCAGCATTTT. This translates into CATTVRGDQPQHF.

This chain joins TRBV20-1 and TRBJ2-7; D might be TRBD1 or TRBD2, each matching 5 bases. V lost 3 bases, J lost 3 bases, and 12 bases lay in between. Germline CDR1 DFQATT, CDR2 SNEGSKA (reference sequence). The CDR3 covers 13 residues. The CDR3, as DNA: TGCAGTGCTAGCTCCGGGGCCTACTACGAGCAGTACTTC. This encodes CSASSGAYYEQYF.

This clonotype was detected ten times or more. The gene calls are TRBV24-1 and TRBJ1-2, with 8 nucleotides matching TRBD1. CDR1 is KGHDR, CDR2 SFDVKD, per germline. The CDR3 contains 14 residues. Trimming took 4 bases from V and 4 from J; bases not matched to a gene: 4. The CDR3 region has the DNA TGTGCCACCAGTGACCCGGACAGGGCCTATGGCTACACCTTC. Protein product: CATSDPDRAYGYTF.

V and J are TRBV7-3 and TRBJ1-4; no reliable D call. The V and J ends lost 5 bases and 8 bases respectively, with 18 bases between them. CDR1 is SGHTA, CDR2 FQGTGA, per germline. This CDR3 is built from 15 residues. CDR3 coding DNA: TGTGCCAGCAGCCAAGCTCGCGGGGAAGTAGAAAAACTGTTTTTT. It is translated as CASSQARGEVEKLFF. The variable domain in full, with the rest retrieved from reference TRBV7-3 and TRBJ1-4, is GAGVSQTPSNKVTEKGKYVELRCDPISGHTALYWYRQSLGQGPEFLIYFQGTGAADDSGLPNDRFFAVRPEGSVSTLKIQRTERGDSAVYLCASSQARGEVEKLFFGSGTQLSVL.

This chain uses TRBV6-5 with TRBJ2-7; D might be TRBD1 or TRBD2, each matching 5 bases. CDR3 length equals 14 residues. The V and J ends lost 4 bases and 2 bases respectively, with 12 bases between them. Germline CDR1 reads MNHEY; CDR2 reads SVGAGI. The CDR3 here is CASSLMGPAYEQYF. In DNA, the CDR3 is TGTGCCAGCAGTTTAATGGGACCGGCCTACGAGCAGTACTTC.

This clonotype was seen many times. The chain has TRBV12-3 or TRBV12-4 and TRBJ2-7, with 7 bases matching TRBD2. J gave up 2 bases and V 5 bases, and 9 bases lay outside the gene matches. CDR3 length equals 15 residues. CDR3 DNA: TGTGCCAGCAGTGAAGTAGGGGCGGGGGCCTACGAGCAGTACTTC. It is translated as CASSEVGAGAYEQYF.

This clonotype was counted between two and nine times. This chain joins TRBV20-1 and TRBJ1-5, with D possibly being TRBD1 (6 bases). The CDR3 loop spans 15 amino acids. Trimming removed 0 bases from V and 5 bases from J, with 14 bases in between. Germline CDR1 reads DFQATT; CDR2 reads SNEGSKA (reference sequence). The CDR3 DNA sequence: TGCAGTGCTAGAGAACCAGGGGCCGCTTATCAGCCCCAGCATTTT. Protein: CSAREPGAAYQPQHF.

This clonotype was detected many times. The rearrangement links TRBV7-8 to TRBJ2-5, with D perhaps being TRBD1 or TRBD2 (6 bases each). Germline CDR1 and CDR2: SGHVS and FQNEAQ. V lost 0 bases, J lost 5 bases, and 13 bases lay in between. The CDR3 contains 15 residues. CDR3 nucleotides: TGTGCCAGCAGCTTAGCCAGGGGTGCGGGGGAGACCCAGTACTTC. Its protein is CASSLARGAGETQYF.

This rearrangement joins TRBV10-3 to TRBJ2-5, with D unclear. The CDR3 spans 14 residues. The germline V gene encodes CDR1 ENHRY and CDR2 SYGVKD. V dropped 3 bases and J dropped 0 bases, with 8 bases sitting between them. CDR3 in DNA: TGTGCCATCAGTGAAGGCCTCAACCAAGAGACCCAGTACTTC. Amino acid sequence: CAISEGLNQETQYF.

Details on this clonotype: The junction shows a germline mismatch at one end, possibly a read error. V is TRBV5-8 and J is TRBJ2-7; D tentatively fits TRBD1 or TRBD2 (5 bases each). CDR1 is SGHTS, CDR2 YDEGEE, per germline. The CDR3 runs to 13 residues. The CDR3 protein is CASSQRDGYGQYF. Written as DNA, the CDR3 is TGCGCCAGCAGCCAGAGGGACGGATACGGGCAGTACTTC.

This clonotype came up many times. The J gene is TRBJ2-5, the V gene TRBV12-3 or TRBV12-4; D may match TRBD1 or TRBD2 (6 bases each). This CDR3 comprises 13 residues. Trimming took 3 bases from V and 8 from J, leaving 13 bases between them. Written as DNA, the CDR3 is TGTGCCAGCAGTTTTCGGGTCGGGGGCACCCAGTACTTC. It encodes CASSFRVGGTQYF.

This clonotype was observed at least ten times. This chain joins TRBV29-1 and TRBJ2-5; either TRBD1 or TRBD2 may supply D (5 bases each). Trimming pared 6 bases from V and 5 bases from J, leaving 13 bases between. Germline V gives CDR1 SQVTM, CDR2 ANQGSEA. The CDR3 loop spans 12 amino acids. In nucleotides, the CDR3 is TGCAGCGTGTGGGGGAGTGCGGAGACCCAGTACTTC. Protein sequence: CSVWGSAETQYF.

The table lists this clonotype with many counts. The V call is TRBV7-9, the J call TRBJ2-7; 8 nucleotides match TRBD1. CDR1 and CDR2 (germline): SEHNR, FQNEAQ (reference sequence). The junction had 10 bases not matched to a gene; V was cut back by 5 bases and J by 4 bases. The CDR3 is 15 residues long. In DNA form, the CDR3 reads TGTGCCAGCAGCCCTCCGGGACAGGTGATGTACGAGCAGTACTTC. The encoded protein is CASSPPGQVMYEQYF. The variable domain in full, completed from reference TRBV7-9 and TRBJ2-7, reads DTGVSQNPRHKITKRGQNVTFRCDPISEHNRLYWYRQTLGQGPEFLTYFQNEAQLEKSRLLSDRFSAERPKGSFSTLEIQRTEQGDSAMYLCASSPPGQVMYEQYFGPGTRLTVT.

The chain joins TRBV5-1 to TRBJ2-7; D possibly matches TRBD1 or TRBD2 (5 bases each). The germline V gene encodes CDR1 SGHRS and CDR2 YFSETQ. The length of the CDR3 is 14 residues. V dropped 1 base and J dropped 5 bases, with 13 bases sitting between them. In DNA form, the CDR3 reads TGCGCCAGCAGCTTGCCGGGACGGATGGACGAGCAGTACTTC. Translating it yields CASSLPGRMDEQYF.

In its sample, this clonotype was seen a few times. This chain connects TRBV19 to TRBJ1-2; tentatively, D is TRBD1 (5 bases). The CDR3 covers 15 residues. The germline V gene has CDR1 LNHDA and CDR2 SQIVND (reference sequence). Trimming removed 5 bases from V and 0 bases from J, with 13 bases in between. CDR3 sequence: CASSQDTYSNYGYTF. The CDR3 region has the DNA TGTGCCAGTAGTCAGGACACGTACTCTAACTATGGCTACACCTTC.

In its sample, this clonotype was seen a few times. The rearrangement joins TRBV4-3 to TRBJ2-5, with D tentatively TRBD1 (6 bases). The CDR3 length is 14 residues. V was clipped by 1 base and J by 6 bases, with 12 bases between them. Per germline, CDR1 LGHNA and CDR2 YSLEER. Written as DNA, the CDR3 is TGCGCCAGCAGCCAAGGGGCAGGGGCAAAGACCCAGTACTTC. This translates into CASSQGAGAKTQYF.